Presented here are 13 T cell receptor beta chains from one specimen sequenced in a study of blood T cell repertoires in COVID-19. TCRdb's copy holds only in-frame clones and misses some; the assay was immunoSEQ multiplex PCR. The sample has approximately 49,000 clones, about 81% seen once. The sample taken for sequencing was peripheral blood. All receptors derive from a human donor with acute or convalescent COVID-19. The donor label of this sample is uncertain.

Written as DNA, the CDR3 is TGTGCCAGCAGTAAAGCCACAGATACGCAGTATTTT. It yields the protein CASSKATDTQYF. V gene TRBV12-3 or TRBV12-4 combines with J gene TRBJ2-3; D unclear. Trimming removed 5 bases at V and 2 bases at J, with 5 bases between. The CDR3 consists of 12 residues.

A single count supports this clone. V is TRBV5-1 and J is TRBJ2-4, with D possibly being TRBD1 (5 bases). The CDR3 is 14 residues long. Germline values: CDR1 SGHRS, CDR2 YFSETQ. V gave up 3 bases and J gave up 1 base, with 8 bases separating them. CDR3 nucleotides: TGCGCCAGCAGCTCCAGGGTCGCCAAAAACATTCAGTACTTC. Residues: CASSSRVAKNIQYF.

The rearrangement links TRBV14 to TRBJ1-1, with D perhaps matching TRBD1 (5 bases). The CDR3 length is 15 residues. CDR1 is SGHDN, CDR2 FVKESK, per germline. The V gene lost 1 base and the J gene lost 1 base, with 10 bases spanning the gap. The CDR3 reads CASSQGFGQNTEAFF. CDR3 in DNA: TGTGCCAGCAGCCAAGGTTTTGGACAGAACACTGAAGCTTTCTTT.

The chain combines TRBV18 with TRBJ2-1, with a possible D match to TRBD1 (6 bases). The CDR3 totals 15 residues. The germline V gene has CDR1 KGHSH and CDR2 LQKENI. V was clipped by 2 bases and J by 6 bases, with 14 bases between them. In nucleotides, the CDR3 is TGTGCCAGCTCACCAACACAGGGCCCACCCAATGAGCAGTTCTTC. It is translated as CASSPTQGPPNEQFF.

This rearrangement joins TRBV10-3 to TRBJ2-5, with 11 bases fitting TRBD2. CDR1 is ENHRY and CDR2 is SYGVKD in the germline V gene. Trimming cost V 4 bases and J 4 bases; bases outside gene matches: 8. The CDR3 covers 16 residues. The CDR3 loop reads CAISVTSGTLRETQYF. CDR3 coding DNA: TGTGCCATCAGTGTGACTAGCGGGACTTTGAGAGAGACCCAGTACTTC.

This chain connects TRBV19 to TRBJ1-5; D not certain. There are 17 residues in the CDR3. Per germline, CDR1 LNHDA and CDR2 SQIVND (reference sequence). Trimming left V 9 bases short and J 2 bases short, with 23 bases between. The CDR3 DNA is TGTGCCAGCACTAAACTTAGGAGGGAAAGCGGCAATCAGCCCCAGCATTTT. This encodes CASTKLRRESGNQPQHF.

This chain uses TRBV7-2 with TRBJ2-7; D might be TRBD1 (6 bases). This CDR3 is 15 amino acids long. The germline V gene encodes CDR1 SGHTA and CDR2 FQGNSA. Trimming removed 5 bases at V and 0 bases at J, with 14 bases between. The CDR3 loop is CASSNRDKISYEQYF. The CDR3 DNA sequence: TGTGCCAGCAGCAACCGGGACAAAATCTCCTACGAGCAGTACTTC.

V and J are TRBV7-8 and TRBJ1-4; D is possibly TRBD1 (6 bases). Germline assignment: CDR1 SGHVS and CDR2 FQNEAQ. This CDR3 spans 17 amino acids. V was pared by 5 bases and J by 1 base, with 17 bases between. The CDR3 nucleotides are TGTGCCAGCAGCCTCCCCCTGGGCAGGGGAACTAATGAAAAACTGTTTTTT. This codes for CASSLPLGRGTNEKLFF.

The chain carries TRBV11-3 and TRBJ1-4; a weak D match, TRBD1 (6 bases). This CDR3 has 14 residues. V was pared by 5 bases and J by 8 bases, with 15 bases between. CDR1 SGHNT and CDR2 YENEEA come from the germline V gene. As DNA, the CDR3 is TGTGCCAGCAGCCTCGGGGGGCTATGGGAAAAACTGTTTTTT. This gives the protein CASSLGGLWEKLFF.

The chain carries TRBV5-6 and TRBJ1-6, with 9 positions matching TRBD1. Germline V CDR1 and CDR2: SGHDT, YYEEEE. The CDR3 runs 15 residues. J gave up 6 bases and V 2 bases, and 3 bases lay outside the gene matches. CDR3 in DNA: TGTGCCAGCAGCTTCTGGGACAGGGTTAATTCACCCCTCCACTTT. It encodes CASSFWDRVNSPLHF.

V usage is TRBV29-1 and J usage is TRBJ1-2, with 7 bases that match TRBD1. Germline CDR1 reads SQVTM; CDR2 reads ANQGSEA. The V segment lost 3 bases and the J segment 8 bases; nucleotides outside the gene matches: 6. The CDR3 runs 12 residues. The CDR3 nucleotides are TGCAGCGTTGAGAGAACAGGGGAAGGCTACACCTTC. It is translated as CSVERTGEGYTF.

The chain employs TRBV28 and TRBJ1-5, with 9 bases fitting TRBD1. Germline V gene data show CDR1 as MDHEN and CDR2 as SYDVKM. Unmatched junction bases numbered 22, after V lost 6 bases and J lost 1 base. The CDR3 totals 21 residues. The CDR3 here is CASSPYRTGTGKPSSNQPQHF. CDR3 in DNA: TGTGCCAGCAGCCCGTACAGGACGGGGACAGGGAAGCCCTCGAGCAATCAGCCCCAGCATTTT.

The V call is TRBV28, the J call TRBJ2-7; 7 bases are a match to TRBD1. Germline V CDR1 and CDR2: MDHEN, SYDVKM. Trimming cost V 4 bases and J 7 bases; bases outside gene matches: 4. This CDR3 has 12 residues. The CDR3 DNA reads TGTGCCAGCAGTTCACAGGGGAGTGAGCAGTACTTC. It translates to CASSSQGSEQYF.